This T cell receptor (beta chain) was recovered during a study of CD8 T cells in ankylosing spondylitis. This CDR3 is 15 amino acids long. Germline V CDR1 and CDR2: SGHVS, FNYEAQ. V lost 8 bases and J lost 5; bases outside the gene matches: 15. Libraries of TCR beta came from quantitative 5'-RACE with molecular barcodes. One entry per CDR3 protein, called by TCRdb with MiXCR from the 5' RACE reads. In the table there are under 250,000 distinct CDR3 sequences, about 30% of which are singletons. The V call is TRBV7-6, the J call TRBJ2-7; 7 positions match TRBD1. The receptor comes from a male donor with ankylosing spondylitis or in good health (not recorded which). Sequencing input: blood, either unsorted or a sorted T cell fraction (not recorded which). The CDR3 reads CASATGSGVSDEQYF. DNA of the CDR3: TGTGCCAGCGCGACAGGGAGTGGGGTATCGGACGAGCAGTACTTC.